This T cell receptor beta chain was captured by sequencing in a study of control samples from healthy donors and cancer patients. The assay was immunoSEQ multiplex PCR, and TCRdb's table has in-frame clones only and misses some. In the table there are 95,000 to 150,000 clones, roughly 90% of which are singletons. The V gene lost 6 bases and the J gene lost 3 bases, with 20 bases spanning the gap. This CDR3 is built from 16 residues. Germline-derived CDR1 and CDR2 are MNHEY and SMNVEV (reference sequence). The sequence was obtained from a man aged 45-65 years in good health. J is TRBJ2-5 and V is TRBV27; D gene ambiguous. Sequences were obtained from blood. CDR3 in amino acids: CASSPLWLAGEETQYF. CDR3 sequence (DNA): TGTGCCAGCAGCCCCCTCTGGTTGGCCGGAGAAGAGACCCAGTACTTC.